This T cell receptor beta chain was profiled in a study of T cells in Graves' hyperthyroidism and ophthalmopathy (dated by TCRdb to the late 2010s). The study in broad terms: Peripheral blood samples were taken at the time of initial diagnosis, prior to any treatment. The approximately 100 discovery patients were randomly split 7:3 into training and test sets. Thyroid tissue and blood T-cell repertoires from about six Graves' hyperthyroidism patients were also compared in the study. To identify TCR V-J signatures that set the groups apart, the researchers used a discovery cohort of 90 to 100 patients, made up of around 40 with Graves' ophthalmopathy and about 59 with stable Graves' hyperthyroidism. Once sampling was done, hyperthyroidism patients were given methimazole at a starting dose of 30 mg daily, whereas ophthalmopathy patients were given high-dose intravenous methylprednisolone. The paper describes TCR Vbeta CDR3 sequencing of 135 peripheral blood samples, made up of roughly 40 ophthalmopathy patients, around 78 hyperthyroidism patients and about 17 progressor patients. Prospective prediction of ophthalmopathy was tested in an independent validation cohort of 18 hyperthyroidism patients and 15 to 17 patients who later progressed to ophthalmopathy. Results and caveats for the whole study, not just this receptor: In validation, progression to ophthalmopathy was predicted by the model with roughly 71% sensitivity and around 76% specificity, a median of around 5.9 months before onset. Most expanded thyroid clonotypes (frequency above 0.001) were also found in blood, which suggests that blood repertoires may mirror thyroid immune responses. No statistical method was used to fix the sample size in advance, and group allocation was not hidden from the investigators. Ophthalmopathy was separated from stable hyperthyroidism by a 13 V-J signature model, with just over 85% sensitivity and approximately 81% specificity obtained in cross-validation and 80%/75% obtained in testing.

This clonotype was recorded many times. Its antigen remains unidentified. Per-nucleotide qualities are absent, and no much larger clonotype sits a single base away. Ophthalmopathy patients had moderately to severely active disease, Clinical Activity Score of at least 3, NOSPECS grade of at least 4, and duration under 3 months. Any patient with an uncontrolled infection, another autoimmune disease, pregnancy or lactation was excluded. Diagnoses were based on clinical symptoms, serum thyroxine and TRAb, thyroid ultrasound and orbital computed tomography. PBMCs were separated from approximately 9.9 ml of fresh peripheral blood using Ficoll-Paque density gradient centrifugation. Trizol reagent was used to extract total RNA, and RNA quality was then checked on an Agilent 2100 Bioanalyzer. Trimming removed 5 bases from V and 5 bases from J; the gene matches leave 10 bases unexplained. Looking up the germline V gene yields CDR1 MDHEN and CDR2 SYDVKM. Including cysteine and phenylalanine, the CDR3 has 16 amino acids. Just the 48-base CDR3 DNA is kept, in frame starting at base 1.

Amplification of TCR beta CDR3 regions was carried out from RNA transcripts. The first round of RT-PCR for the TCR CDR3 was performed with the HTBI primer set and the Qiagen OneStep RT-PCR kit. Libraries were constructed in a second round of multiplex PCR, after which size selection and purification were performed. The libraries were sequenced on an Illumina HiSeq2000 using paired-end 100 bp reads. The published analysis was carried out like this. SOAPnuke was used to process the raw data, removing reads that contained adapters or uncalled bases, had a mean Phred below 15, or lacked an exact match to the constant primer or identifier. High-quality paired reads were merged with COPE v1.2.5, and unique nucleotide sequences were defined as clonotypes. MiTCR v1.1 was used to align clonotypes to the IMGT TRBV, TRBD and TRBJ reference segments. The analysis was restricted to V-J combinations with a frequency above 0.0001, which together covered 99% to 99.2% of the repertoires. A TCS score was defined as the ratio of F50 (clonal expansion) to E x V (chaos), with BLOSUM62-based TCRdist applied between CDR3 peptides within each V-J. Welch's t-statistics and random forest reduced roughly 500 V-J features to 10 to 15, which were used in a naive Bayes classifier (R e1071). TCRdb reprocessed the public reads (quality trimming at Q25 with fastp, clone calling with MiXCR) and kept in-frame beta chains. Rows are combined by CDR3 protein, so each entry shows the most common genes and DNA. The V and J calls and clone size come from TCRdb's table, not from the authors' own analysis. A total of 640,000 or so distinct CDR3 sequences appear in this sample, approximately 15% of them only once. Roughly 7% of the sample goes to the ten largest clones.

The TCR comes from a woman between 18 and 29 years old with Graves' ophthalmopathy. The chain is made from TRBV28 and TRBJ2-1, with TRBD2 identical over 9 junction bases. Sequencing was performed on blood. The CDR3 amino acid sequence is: CASSPLSGSPHNEQFF. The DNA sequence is TGTGCCAGCAGTCCCCTTAGCGGGAGCCCCCACAATGAGCAGTTCTTC.